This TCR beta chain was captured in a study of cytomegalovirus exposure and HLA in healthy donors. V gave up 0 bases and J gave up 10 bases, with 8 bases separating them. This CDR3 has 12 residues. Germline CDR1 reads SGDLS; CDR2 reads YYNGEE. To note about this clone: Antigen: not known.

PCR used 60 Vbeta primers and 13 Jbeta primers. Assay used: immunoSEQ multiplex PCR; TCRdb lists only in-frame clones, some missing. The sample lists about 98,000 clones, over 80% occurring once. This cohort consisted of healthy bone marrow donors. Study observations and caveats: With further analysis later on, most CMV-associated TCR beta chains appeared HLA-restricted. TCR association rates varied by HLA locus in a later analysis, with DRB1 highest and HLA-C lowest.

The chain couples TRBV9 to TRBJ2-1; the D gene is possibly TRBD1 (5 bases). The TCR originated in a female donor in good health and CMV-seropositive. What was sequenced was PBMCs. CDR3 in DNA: TGTGCCAGCAGCGTAGAAGGGGTGGAGCAGTTCTTC. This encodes CASSVEGVEQFF.